This T cell receptor beta chain stems from a study of T cell responses to AZD1222 COVID-19 vaccine. General study points: Nearly half of spike-specific TCRs reportedly go after variant regions that carry no mutations.

CDR1 and CDR2 from the germline V gene are SEHNR and FQNEAQ (reference sequence). This CDR3 comprises 14 residues. V was pared by 6 bases and J by 6 bases, with 15 bases between. About this clone itself: Its matching antigen is unknown.

Libraries were prepared by immunoSEQ multiplex PCR; TCRdb keeps only in-frame clonotypes and omits some of them. In the table there are fewer than 120,000 clones, 94% of which are singletons. The clonotype was recovered from an adult who received the AZD1222 COVID-19 vaccine. The specimen comprised peripheral blood, sampled 28 days after the second AZD1222 dose. The chain is built from TRBV7-9 and TRBJ1-3; D gene uncertain. CDR3 protein: CASRSRSATNTIYF. CDR3 bases: TGTGCCAGCAGGTCGAGGTCGGCCACAAACACCATATATTTT. The whole variable domain, filled in from reference TRBV7-9 and TRBJ1-3, reads DTGVSQNPRHKITKRGQNVTFRCDPISEHNRLYWYRQTLGQGPEFLTYFQNEAQLEKSRLLSDRFSAERPKGSFSTLEIQRTEQGDSAMYLCASRSRSATNTIYFGEGSWLTVV.